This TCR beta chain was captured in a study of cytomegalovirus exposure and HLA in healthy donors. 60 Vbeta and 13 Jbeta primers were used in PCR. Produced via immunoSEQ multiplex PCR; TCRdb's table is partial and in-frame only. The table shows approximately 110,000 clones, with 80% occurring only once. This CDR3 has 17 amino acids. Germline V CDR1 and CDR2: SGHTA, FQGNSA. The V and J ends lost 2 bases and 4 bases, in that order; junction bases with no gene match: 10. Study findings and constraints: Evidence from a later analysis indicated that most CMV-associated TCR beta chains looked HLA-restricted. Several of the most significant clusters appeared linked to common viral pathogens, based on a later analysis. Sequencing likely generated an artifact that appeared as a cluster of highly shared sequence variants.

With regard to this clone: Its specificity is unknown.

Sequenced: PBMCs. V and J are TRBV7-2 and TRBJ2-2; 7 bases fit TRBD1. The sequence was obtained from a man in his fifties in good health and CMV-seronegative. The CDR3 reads CASSLRGQSGGTGELFF. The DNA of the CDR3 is TGTGCCAGCAGCTTACGGGGACAGAGCGGCGGCACCGGGGAGCTGTTTTTT.